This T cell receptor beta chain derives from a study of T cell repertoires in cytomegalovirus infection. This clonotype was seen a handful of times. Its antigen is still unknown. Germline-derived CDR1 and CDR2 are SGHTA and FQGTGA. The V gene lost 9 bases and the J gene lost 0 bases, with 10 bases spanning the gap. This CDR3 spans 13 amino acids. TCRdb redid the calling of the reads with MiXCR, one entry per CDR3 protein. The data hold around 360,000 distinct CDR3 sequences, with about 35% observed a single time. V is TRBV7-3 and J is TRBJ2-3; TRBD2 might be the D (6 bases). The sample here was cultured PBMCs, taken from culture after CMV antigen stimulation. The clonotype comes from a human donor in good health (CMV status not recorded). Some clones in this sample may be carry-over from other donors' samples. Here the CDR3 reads CASSGLSTDTQYF. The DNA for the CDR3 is TGTGCCAGTAGCGGACTTAGCACAGATACGCAGTATTTT. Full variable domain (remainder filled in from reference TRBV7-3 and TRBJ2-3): GAGVSQTPSNKVTEKGKYVELRCDPISGHTALYWYRQSLGQGPEFLIYFQGTGAADDSGLPNDRFFAVRPEGSVSTLKIQRTERGDSAVYLCASSGLSTDTQYFGPGTRLTVL.